These 30 T cell receptor beta chains were all obtained from the same sample, sequenced in a study of response to subunit inactivated influenza vaccine (dated by TCRdb to the late 2010s). To prepare the library, RT-PCR was applied. Instrument on record: Illumina HiSeq 2500. TCRdb reworked the public reads: Q25 trimming with fastp, MiXCR clone assembly, productive beta chains retained. Every CDR3 protein is listed once, alongside the most common genes and DNA of its rows. This sample is represented by 500,000 to 750,000 distinct CDR3 sequences; 14% of them were singletons. The ten largest clones represent around 10% of the sample. The specimen was PBMCs from blood, collected 12 days after vaccination. These receptors came from a man between 45 and 60 years old who received an inactivated influenza vaccine. Donor details come from another sample of the same person, matched by shared clones.

The gene calls are TRBV11-2 and TRBJ2-3; 13 positions match TRBD2. V trimming: 5 bases; J trimming: 1 base; junction bases outside the gene matches: 0. The CDR3 is 15 amino acids. CDR1 and CDR2 from the germline V gene are SGHAT and FQNNGV. The CDR3 sequence: CASSTSGRGTDTQYF. The CDR3 DNA reads as TGTGCCAGCAGCACTAGCGGGAGGGGCACAGATACGCAGTATTTT.

This clonotype was counted between two and nine times. The V and J genes are TRBV5-1 and TRBJ2-5, with 10 bases matching TRBD1. The CDR3 runs to 16 residues. Per germline, CDR1 SGHRS and CDR2 YFSETQ. Trimming removed 0 bases from V and 4 bases from J; junction bases left unmatched: 6. The chain's CDR3 is CASSLEGQGRTETQYF. The DNA of the CDR3 is TGCGCCAGCAGCTTGGAGGGACAGGGGCGGACAGAGACCCAGTACTTC.

J is TRBJ1-2 and V is TRBV6-2 or TRBV6-3, with D tentatively TRBD1 (5 bases). V lost 2 bases, J lost 0 bases, and 19 bases lay in between. The CDR3 consists of 18 residues. CDR1 and CDR2 from the germline V gene are MNHEY and SVGEGT. The CDR3 is CASSYDARQRLANYGYTF. Written as DNA, the CDR3 is TGTGCCAGCAGTTACGATGCGCGACAGCGACTAGCTAACTATGGCTACACCTTC.

In its sample, this clonotype was seen a few times. The chain carries TRBV9 and TRBJ2-3, with a possible D match to TRBD2 (7 bases). Germline CDR1 is SGDLS and CDR2 is YYNGEE. The CDR3 is 16 residues long. V gave up 3 bases and J gave up 2 bases, with 16 bases separating them. CDR3 DNA: TGTGCCAGCAGCGCCGGGGGAGGGGGATCCACAGATACGCAGTATTTT. Translation: CASSAGGGGSTDTQYF. Drawing the rest from reference TRBV9 and TRBJ2-3, the complete variable domain is DSGVTQTPKHLITATGQRVTLRCSPRSGDLSVYWYQQSLDQGLQFLIQYYNGEERAKGNILERFSAQQFPDLHSELNLSSLELGDSALYFCASSAGGGGSTDTQYFGPGTRLTVL.

This clonotype was detected a few times. J is TRBJ2-3 and V is TRBV5-1; TRBD2 matches at 12 bases. Germline lookup yields CDR1 SGHRS and CDR2 YFSETQ. The junction had 9 bases not matched to a gene; V was cut back by 0 bases and J by 4 bases. The CDR3 runs 18 residues. The chain's CDR3 is CASSLDLAGGILADTQYF. CDR3 DNA: TGCGCCAGCAGCTTGGACCTAGCGGGAGGGATACTAGCAGATACGCAGTATTTT.

This clonotype has a handful of counts. The chain is built from TRBV20-1 and TRBJ2-7, with a possible D match to TRBD1 (6 bases). The V and J ends lost 4 bases and 3 bases respectively, with 13 bases between them. Germline loops: CDR1 DFQATT, CDR2 SNEGSKA (reference sequence). The CDR3 extends over 13 amino acids. The CDR3 sequence: CSATTGSNYEQYF. The DNA for the CDR3 is TGCAGTGCTACTACAGGGTCCAACTACGAGCAGTACTTC.

The chain recombines TRBV15 with TRBJ2-1; no reliable D call. Trimming removed 5 bases at V and 0 bases at J, with 14 bases between. Per the germline V gene, CDR1 is LNHNV and CDR2 is YYDKDF (reference sequence). This CDR3 has 16 residues. The CDR3: CATSELTVSSYNEQFF. The DNA of the CDR3 is TGTGCCACCAGCGAACTCACAGTAAGCTCCTACAATGAGCAGTTCTTC.

This clonotype was found a few times. The gene calls are TRBV28 and TRBJ2-7; 7 bases agree with TRBD1. With V trimmed by 8 bases and J by 0 bases, 13 bases remained unmatched. Germline loops: CDR1 MDHEN, CDR2 SYDVKM. The CDR3 has 16 residues. The CDR3 DNA sequence: TGTGCCAGCCGTAAGAGACAGGGAAGCTCCTCCTACGAGCAGTACTTC. It is translated as CASRKRQGSSSYEQYF.

This clonotype appeared a few times. The CDR3 loop is CASSPGEGGGYTF. CDR3 DNA sequence: TGTGCCAGCAGTCCCGGGGAGGGAGGGGGCTACACCTTC. The V and J genes are TRBV12-3 or TRBV12-4 and TRBJ1-2; the D is unclear. CDR3 size: 13 residues. Trimming removed 5 bases at V and 8 bases at J, with 15 bases between.

The CDR3 is CASSTLAGPGEYF. DNA for the CDR3: TGTGCCTCCTCCACACTAGCGGGGCCTGGTGAGTACTTC. The chain employs TRBV10-3 and TRBJ2-7, with TRBD2 identical over 10 bases. The germline CDR1 and CDR2 sequences are ENHRY and SYGVKD. This CDR3 comprises 13 residues. V lost 11 bases and J lost 11; bases outside the gene matches: 15.

The J gene is TRBJ1-6, the V gene TRBV16, with a possible D match to TRBD1 (5 bases). The CDR3 is 11 residues long. The germline CDR1 and CDR2 sequences are KGHSY and FQNENV. V was trimmed by 7 bases and J by 14 bases, leaving 12 bases between them. The CDR3 bases are TGTGCCAGCATCCCGGACACGGCCCTCCACTTT. Protein product: CASIPDTALHF.

The V call is TRBV4-1, the J call TRBJ2-7, with 11 nucleotides matching TRBD2. Looked up from germline, CDR1 is MGHRA and CDR2 is YSYEKL. V was clipped by 3 bases and J by 2 bases; unmatched bases: 6. The CDR3 consists of 16 residues. Here the CDR3 reads CASSQPSGRRPYEQYF. CDR3 coding DNA: TGCGCCAGCAGCCAGCCTAGCGGGAGGCGCCCCTACGAGCAGTACTTC.

There are a few counts of this clonotype. V and J are TRBV28 and TRBJ1-4, with 9 nucleotides matching TRBD1. J was trimmed by 8 bases and V by 5 bases; bases with no gene match: 3. The germline V gene encodes CDR1 MDHEN and CDR2 SYDVKM. The CDR3 length is 13 residues. As DNA, the CDR3 is TGTGCCAGCAGTGGACAGGGGCACGAAAAACTGTTTTTT. Its translation: CASSGQGHEKLFF.

In this sample, this clonotype turned up a few times. The chain uses TRBV5-1 and TRBJ2-3, with 7 bases identical to TRBD2. This CDR3 has 17 amino acids. The junction had 17 bases not matched to a gene; V was cut back by 4 bases and J by 6 bases. Germline V gives CDR1 SGHRS, CDR2 YFSETQ. The CDR3, as DNA: TGCGCCAGCAGCGTTGGCGGCCCTAGCGGCGGTAGGGATACGCAGTATTTT. It translates to CASSVGGPSGGRDTQYF.

This clonotype appeared a few times. The V and J genes are TRBV13 and TRBJ1-1, with 7 bases aligning to TRBD1. The CDR3 contains 15 residues. The germline CDR1 and CDR2 sequences are PRHDT and FYEKMQ (reference sequence). The junction had 3 bases not matched to a gene; V was cut back by 1 base and J by 1 base. CDR3 protein: CASSLERGRNTEAFF. The CDR3 DNA is TGTGCCAGCAGCTTAGAAAGGGGGCGGAACACTGAAGCTTTCTTT.

This clonotype came up a few times. The CDR3 spells CASSHGGGSTDTQYF. The CDR3 DNA reads as TGTGCCAGCAGCCATGGTGGGGGATCCACAGATACGCAGTATTTT. V is TRBV5-6 and J is TRBJ2-3; the D call may be TRBD1 or TRBD2 (5 bases each). Germline values: CDR1 SGHDT, CDR2 YYEEEE. Trimming took off 4 bases at V and 2 bases at J, with 14 bases between the two ends. This CDR3 has 15 amino acids.

This clonotype appeared a few times. The chain uses TRBV4-1 and TRBJ1-2; no reliable D call. CDR3 length: 13 amino acids. From germline, CDR1 is MGHRA and CDR2 YSYEKL. V dropped 0 bases and J dropped 7 bases, with 9 bases sitting between them. CDR3 residues: CASSQEAGGGYTF. In DNA form, the CDR3 reads TGCGCCAGCAGCCAAGAGGCCGGAGGTGGCTACACCTTC.

The chain employs TRBV5-5 and TRBJ2-2; 11 nucleotides agree with TRBD2. Germline V gives CDR1 SGHKS, CDR2 YYEKEE (reference sequence). V lost 4 bases and J lost 1; bases outside the gene matches: 3. The CDR3 has 16 amino acids. The CDR3 protein is CASSAGTSGNTGELFF. The CDR3 bases are TGTGCCAGCAGCGCCGGGACTAGCGGGAACACCGGGGAGCTGTTTTTT.

The chain employs TRBV15 and TRBJ1-2; unclear D gene. Trimming removed 0 bases at V and 2 bases at J, with 10 bases between. Germline V gives CDR1 LNHNV, CDR2 YYDKDF (reference sequence). CDR3 length: 15 residues. The CDR3 sequence: CATSRDPQLNYGYTF. DNA for the CDR3: TGTGCCACCAGCAGAGACCCACAGCTGAACTATGGCTACACCTTC.

This clonotype was counted only a few times. The junction does not match germline at one end; this may be a read error. This sequence joins TRBV6-6 and TRBJ1-4; 9 bases are shared with TRBD1. The CDR3 has 12 amino acids. Germline lookup yields CDR1 MNHNY and CDR2 SVGAGI (reference sequence). DNA of the CDR3: TGTGCCAGCAGTACCCCCCGGGACAGGGCCTCTTTT. This sequence encodes CASSTPRDRASF.

The chain links TRBV7-9 to TRBJ2-6, with TRBD1 identical over 7 bases. This CDR3 comprises 17 residues. J lost 1 base, V lost 5 bases, and 8 bases had no gene match. Germline values: CDR1 SEHNR, CDR2 FQNEAQ (reference sequence). DNA for the CDR3: TGTGCCAGCAGCCAGCAGGGGGTACGGTCTGGGGCCAACGTCCTGACTTTC. Translation gives CASSQQGVRSGANVLTF. Combining the CDR3 with reference TRBV7-9 and TRBJ2-6 gives the whole variable domain DTGVSQNPRHKITKRGQNVTFRCDPISEHNRLYWYRQTLGQGPEFLTYFQNEAQLEKSRLLSDRFSAERPKGSFSTLEIQRTEQGDSAMYLCASSQQGVRSGANVLTFGAGSRLTVL.

The V call is TRBV9, the J call TRBJ1-2; D possibly corresponds to TRBD1 (5 bases). V dropped 2 bases and J dropped 3 bases, with 14 bases sitting between them. Per germline, CDR1 SGDLS and CDR2 YYNGEE. CDR3 length equals 15 residues. The CDR3 nucleotides read TGTGCCAGCAGCGTGGGGCAGGGTGGTTACTATGGCTACACCTTC. This translates into CASSVGQGGYYGYTF.

This clonotype has more than one count but fewer than ten. The chain employs TRBV5-1 and TRBJ2-7, with 12 bases that match TRBD1. Germline loops: CDR1 SGHRS, CDR2 YFSETQ. This CDR3 contains 15 residues. With V trimmed by 3 bases and J by 6 bases, 7 bases remained unmatched. The CDR3 DNA reads as TGCGCCAGCAGCTGGATGGGACAGGGGGCATCCGAGCAGTACTTC. Protein sequence: CASSWMGQGASEQYF.

The sample holds one count of this clonotype. V is TRBV6-2 or TRBV6-3 and J is TRBJ2-7; D could derive from TRBD1 or TRBD2 (5 bases each). V was shortened by 10 bases and J by 5 bases, with 21 bases between the two germline ends. The CDR3 runs 14 residues. From germline, CDR1 is MNHEY and CDR2 SVGEGT. The DNA for the CDR3 is TGTGCCACCCAACTGTGGACGGGGCCCAACGAGCAGTACTTC. Residues: CATQLWTGPNEQYF.

This clonotype has a count of ten or more. The chain couples TRBV10-3 to TRBJ2-5; TRBD2 aligns across 10 bases. Unmatched junction bases numbered 5, after V lost 5 bases and J lost 5 bases. The CDR3 sequence is 14 residues long. Per germline, CDR1 ENHRY and CDR2 SYGVKD. Here the CDR3 DNA reads TGTGCCATCAGTTCTAGCGGGAGAGAGGAGACCCAGTACTTC. As protein: CAISSSGREETQYF.

The V gene is TRBV20-1, the J gene TRBJ2-7; possibly TRBD2 for D (6 bases). Germline V gene data show CDR1 as DFQATT and CDR2 as SNEGSKA (reference sequence). V was shortened by 2 bases and J by 4 bases, with 18 bases between the two germline ends. The length of the CDR3 is 15 residues. The CDR3 sequence: CSARSIAVVLYEQYF. In DNA, the CDR3 is TGCAGTGCTAGATCTATAGCGGTAGTCTTATACGAGCAGTACTTC.

This clonotype was detected a few times. The chain is built from TRBV12-3 or TRBV12-4 and TRBJ2-7; 7 bases are a match to TRBD2. The CDR3 is 15 amino acids. With 5 bases clipped from V and 0 bases from J, the junction kept 7 bases outside the gene matches. For the CDR3, the DNA is TGTGCCAGCAGTCCCCCGAGCGGGATCTCCTACGAGCAGTACTTC. Translation: CASSPPSGISYEQYF.

This sequence joins TRBV7-2 and TRBJ1-6; the D gene is possibly TRBD1 (5 bases). The germline gives CDR1 SGHTA, CDR2 FQGNSA. CDR3 length: 13 amino acids. V dropped 3 bases and J dropped 14 bases, with 14 bases sitting between them. DNA for the CDR3: TGTGCCAGCAGCTTCGGCACAGGCAGCGCCCTCCACTTT. Residues: CASSFGTGSALHF.

The V call is TRBV6-7, the J call TRBJ2-6; 7 nucleotides agree with TRBD1. TRBV6-7 is an ORF; its function is uncertain. The V segment lost 4 bases and the J segment 2 bases; nucleotides outside the gene matches: 11. The CDR3 has 18 residues. CDR3 protein: CASSSVLRGPAGANVLTF. As DNA, the CDR3 is TGTGCCAGCAGTTCCGTACTGAGGGGGCCGGCTGGGGCCAACGTCCTGACTTTC.

V and J are TRBV11-2 and TRBJ2-1; the D gene is possibly TRBD1 (5 bases). V lost 0 bases and J 2 bases, leaving 8 bases between the germline ends. Germline CDR1 is SGHAT and CDR2 is FQNNGV. This CDR3 spans 15 amino acids. CDR3 loop: CASSLEPGTYNEQFF. The CDR3 coding sequence is TGTGCCAGCAGCTTAGAGCCAGGGACCTACAATGAGCAGTTCTTC.